What follows is one TCR beta chain and its context. Germline V CDR1 and CDR2: SGDLS, YYNGEE. This CDR3 has 15 amino acids. Trimming shortened V by 2 bases and J by 4 bases, and 14 bases separated the two germline ends. This sample stems from a study of blood T cell repertoires in COVID-19. The overall study: Both acute and convalescent COVID-19 samples were obtained from the United States, Italy and Spain.

Ages ranged from about 18 to 89 years, with residence in 20 to 30 US areas. The study counted Cohort 3 donors as recovered given two negative PCRs, clearance, or symptom resolution. TCRdb keeps only in-frame clones here, not all; method: immunoSEQ multiplex PCR. This sample yields about 380,000 clones, of which more than 75% are seen a single time; 1% to 1.5% belongs to the top ten. This TCR derives from a man aged 30 to 45 who had recovered from COVID-19. The J gene is TRBJ2-3, the V gene TRBV9; weak D call: TRBD2 (6 bases). Sequenced material: PBMCs or T cells enriched from blood (not recorded which). The CDR3 region has the DNA TGTGCCAGCAGCGTCATAGCGGCCGCCTCAGATACGCAGTATTTT. Its protein product is CASSVIAAASDTQYF.